A single sample gave rise to the 8 T cell receptor beta chains below, sequenced in a study of somatic mutations in cytotoxic T cells in rheumatoid arthritis. TCRdb keeps only in-frame clones here, not all; method: immunoSEQ multiplex PCR. The sample consists of some 17,000 clones, 70% to 85% of them appearing once. The sequenced material came from CD8+ T cells sorted from blood. The receptors originated from an adult with rheumatoid arthritis.

The chain combines TRBV9 with TRBJ2-1; maybe TRBD2 (7 bases). Germline V gene data show CDR1 as SGDLS and CDR2 as YYNGEE. This CDR3 has 15 amino acids. Trimming took 5 bases from V and 5 from J, leaving 17 bases between them. CDR3 nucleotides: TGTGCCAGCAGTGGGGGGGCTTTCACGAACAATGAGCAGTTCTTC. This gives the protein CASSGGAFTNNEQFF.

This rearrangement joins TRBV7-8 to TRBJ1-1; unclear D gene. CDR1 and CDR2 (germline): SGHVS, FQNEAQ. Trimming pared 0 bases from V and 6 bases from J, leaving 8 bases between. This CDR3 is 13 amino acids long. CDR3 sequence (DNA): TGTGCCAGCAGCTTAGCGGGCGGGGCTGAAGCTTTCTTT. This translates into CASSLAGGAEAFF. Full variable domain (missing parts from reference TRBV7-8 and TRBJ1-1): GAGVSQSPRYKVAKRGQDVALRCDPISGHVSLFWYQQALGQGPEFLTYFQNEAQLDKSGLPSDRFFAERPEGSVSTLKIQRTQQEDSAVYLCASSLAGGAEAFFGQGTRLTVV.

This clone was seen only a few times. The rearrangement joins TRBV6-1 to TRBJ1-5; D not resolved. This CDR3 is 13 amino acids long. V lost 1 base and J lost 4, with 5 bases in between. Germline lookup yields CDR1 MNHNS and CDR2 SASEGT. The CDR3 DNA sequence: TGTGCCAGCAGTGAAGGAAGGAATCAGCCCCAGCATTTT. This codes for CASSEGRNQPQHF.

The rearrangement links TRBV19 to TRBJ2-7, with 12 bases lining up with TRBD2. Germline V gene sequence: CDR1 LNHDA, CDR2 SQIVND (reference sequence). The CDR3 is made up of 14 amino acids. J was trimmed by 5 bases and V by 4 bases; bases with no gene match: 3. CDR3 region: CASSTRLAGDEQYF. The CDR3 DNA follows: TGTGCCAGTAGTACGCGACTAGCGGGAGACGAGCAGTACTTC. Full variable domain (outside the CDR3, taken from reference TRBV19 and TRBJ2-7): DGGITQSPKYLFRKEGQNVTLSCEQNLNHDAMYWYRQDPGQGLRLIYYSQIVNDFQKGDIAEGYSVSREKKESFPLTVTSAQKNPTAFYLCASSTRLAGDEQYFGPGTRLTVT.

The rearrangement links TRBV20-1 to TRBJ1-2; D is unresolved. This CDR3 is 10 amino acids long. Trimming stripped 3 bases from V and 8 bases from J, with 7 bases between. Germline lookup yields CDR1 DFQATT and CDR2 SNEGSKA (reference sequence). CDR3 protein: CSASGYGYTF. The CDR3 region has the DNA TGCAGTGCTAGCGGGTACGGCTACACCTTC.

The chain uses TRBV19 and TRBJ1-5; D perhaps matches TRBD1 (5 bases). CDR1 and CDR2 from the germline V gene are LNHDA and SQIVND (reference sequence). V was pared by 8 bases and J by 3 bases, with 11 bases between. The CDR3 length is 13 residues. The DNA of the CDR3 is TGTGCCAGTGGGGGGGGGTTCAATCAGCCCCAGCATTTT. It encodes CASGGGFNQPQHF.

This sequence joins TRBV30 and TRBJ2-7; D could derive from TRBD1 or TRBD2 (5 bases each). The end of the DNA aligns better with TRBJ2-1, so the J call may be wrong. The V gene's germline CDR1 is GTSNPN and CDR2 SVGIG (reference sequence). This CDR3 spans 15 amino acids. The DNA of the CDR3 is TGTGCCTGGAGTGACGAACGGGACGCGCACAATGAGCAGTTCTTC. It yields the protein CAWSDERDAHNEQFF.

This clone appeared once. The chain carries TRBV11-2 and TRBJ2-7; 7 positions match TRBD2. Germline CDR1 reads SGHAT; CDR2 reads FQNNGV. This CDR3 has 16 amino acids. The V gene end was trimmed by 5 bases and the J gene end by 4 bases; junction bases not matched to a gene: 14. CDR3 in amino acids: CASSLVAGVGPYEQYF. The CDR3 DNA follows: TGTGCCAGCAGCCTAGTTGCGGGGGTCGGGCCGTACGAGCAGTACTTC.